The 23 T cell receptor beta chains below come from one sample, sequenced in a study of beta chain features in type 1 diabetes. cDNA synthesis used the whole RNA isolate, giving expressed TCRB sequences. The data were produced by immunoSEQ multiplex PCR, yet TCRdb's version contains in-frame clones alone and is incomplete. This sample has about 900,000 clones; roughly a sixth occur once, and the top ten carry 0.023%. The sequencing sample was made of naive CD4+ T cells from blood. These receptors came from a young woman in good health.

A few counts support this clone. This same CDR3 is encoded by further DNA sequences in the sample. V gene TRBV4-1 combines with J gene TRBJ2-3; D unresolved. The CDR3 spans 11 residues. V gave up 1 base and J gave up 4 bases, with 0 bases separating them. Germline V CDR1 and CDR2: MGHRA, YSYEKL. DNA for the CDR3: TGCGCCAGCAGCCAAGCAGATACGCAGTATTTT. It specifies CASSQADTQYF.

This clone was recorded many times. Other nucleotide sequences from this sample produce the same CDR3. The chain's CDR3 is CASSTPGLAGDEQFF. The CDR3 DNA reads TGTGCCAGCAGTACACCGGGACTAGCGGGAGATGAGCAGTTCTTC. This chain uses TRBV28 with TRBJ2-1; 14 bases map to TRBD2. CDR3 length equals 15 residues. Trimming took 5 bases from V and 8 from J; bases not matched to a gene: 5. Germline V gene data show CDR1 as MDHEN and CDR2 as SYDVKM.

V is TRBV29-1 and J is TRBJ1-1; possibly TRBD1 for D (6 bases). The CDR3 spans 14 residues. V was clipped by 0 bases and J by 5 bases, with 13 bases between them. CDR1 SQVTM and CDR2 ANQGSEA come from the germline V gene. The CDR3 nucleotides read TGCAGCGTTGAAGATAGCGGGGGGCGGACTGAAGCTTTCTTT. Translation: CSVEDSGGRTEAFF.

In this sample, this clone turned up a few times. The chain uses TRBV2 and TRBJ2-3; 9 bases are a match to TRBD1. The CDR3 totals 11 residues. Trimming cost V 5 bases and J 13 bases; bases outside gene matches: 4. CDR1 and CDR2 (germline): SNHLY, FYNNEI. The CDR3: CASSPRDREYF. The CDR3, as DNA: TGTGCCAGCAGTCCCCGGGACAGGGAGTATTTT.

V is TRBV11-2 and J is TRBJ2-6; tentatively, D is TRBD2 (6 bases). V lost 8 bases to trimming and J lost 2 bases, with 10 bases between them. Looked up from germline, CDR1 is SGHAT and CDR2 is FQNNGV. The CDR3 runs to 14 residues. The CDR3 DNA follows: TGTGCCAGCGCGGGGAGCCCTGGGGCCAACGTCCTGACTTTC. The encoded protein is CASAGSPGANVLTF.

This clone was observed a handful of times. CDR3 amino acids: CASSLGAAEFGGYTF. The CDR3 DNA reads TGTGCCAGCAGCTTAGGGGCCGCTGAGTTTGGGGGCTACACCTTC. The chain is built from TRBV7-9 and TRBJ1-2; D is unresolved. This CDR3 comprises 15 residues. Germline CDR1 and CDR2: SEHNR and FQNEAQ (reference sequence). V lost 1 base and J lost 8, with 17 bases in between.

The genes are TRBV16 and TRBJ2-1; D is unresolved. The CDR3 consists of 17 residues. Trimming pared 0 bases from V and 0 bases from J, leaving 12 bases between. The germline CDR1 and CDR2 sequences are KGHSY and FQNENV. The CDR3 protein is CASSQSLSANSYNEQFF. The CDR3 bases are TGTGCCAGCAGCCAATCGCTGAGCGCAAACTCCTACAATGAGCAGTTCTTC.

This clone was found a few times. The rearrangement uses TRBV7-2 and TRBJ2-1; D assignment may be TRBD1 or TRBD2 (6 bases each). Trimming removed 5 bases at V and 7 bases at J, with 15 bases between. CDR1 and CDR2 from the germline V gene are SGHTA and FQGNSA. This CDR3 has 14 residues. This CDR3 is CASSKGGYINEQFF. The CDR3 bases are TGTGCCAGCAGCAAGGGGGGCTACATTAATGAGCAGTTCTTC.

The gene calls are TRBV4-2 and TRBJ2-7; 9 positions agree with TRBD2. The germline V gene has CDR1 LGHNA and CDR2 YNFKEQ. Trimming cost V 2 bases and J 3 bases; bases outside gene matches: 20. This CDR3 is 20 amino acids long. CDR3 in amino acids: CASSQFSARLAGESDYEQYF. The CDR3, as DNA: TGTGCCAGCAGCCAATTTTCGGCTCGGTTAGCGGGAGAATCGGACTACGAGCAGTACTTC.

The chain recombines TRBV10-3 with TRBJ2-4; D is possibly TRBD1 (7 bases). V was trimmed by 10 bases and J by 9 bases, leaving 13 bases between them. This CDR3 region has 11 residues. The germline CDR1 and CDR2 sequences are ENHRY and SYGVKD. The CDR3 DNA follows: TGTGCCACTACCCAGGGGGGCATTCAGTACTTC. Protein: CATTQGGIQYF.

This clone was counted a few times. The CDR3 DNA reads as TGCGCCAGCAGCCTCCAATTTGAGACCCAGTACTTC. It specifies CASSLQFETQYF. The chain carries TRBV5-1 and TRBJ2-5; no clear D gene. Looked up from germline, CDR1 is SGHRS and CDR2 is YFSETQ. Trimming pared 4 bases from V and 5 bases from J, leaving 9 bases between. The CDR3 is 12 amino acids.

The chain joins TRBV18 to TRBJ2-3; TRBD1 might be the D (5 bases). Germline V lookup: CDR1 KGHSH, CDR2 LQKENI. This CDR3 contains 16 residues. The ends were cut back, 4 bases at V and 3 bases at J, with 17 bases in the middle. This CDR3 reads CASSLLTAPTTDTQYF. The DNA of the CDR3 is TGTGCCAGCTCACTACTGACAGCCCCGACGACAGATACGCAGTATTTT.

The rearrangement links TRBV2 to TRBJ1-2, with D uncertain. Germline V CDR1 and CDR2: SNHLY, FYNNEI. Trimming took off 7 bases at V and 4 bases at J, with 16 bases between the two ends. This CDR3 comprises 14 residues. CDR3 in amino acids: CASTKSGVSYGYTF. The CDR3 DNA reads TGTGCCAGCACTAAATCGGGTGTTTCCTATGGCTACACCTTC. The full variable domain, with the rest looked up from reference TRBV2 and TRBJ1-2, is EPEVTQTPSHQVTQMGQEVILRCVPISNHLYFYWYRQILGQKVEFLVSFYNNEISEKSEIFDDQFSVERPDGSNFTLKIRSTKLEDSAMYFCASTKSGVSYGYTFGSGTRLTVV.

V is TRBV15 and J is TRBJ1-4; 9 positions match TRBD1. This CDR3 spans 17 amino acids. Germline V gives CDR1 LNHNV, CDR2 YYDKDF (reference sequence). The J segment lost 5 bases and the V segment lost 1 base, leaving 8 bases of the junction unmatched. CDR3 in DNA: TGTGCCACCAGCAGAGTGCGGGGACAGGGTATAAATGAAAAACTGTTTTTT. Residues: CATSRVRGQGINEKLFF.

In this sample, this clone turned up a few times. The V gene is TRBV10-3, the J gene TRBJ2-2, with D maybe TRBD1 (6 bases). The CDR3 length is 16 residues. V was shortened by 2 bases and J by 1 base, with 11 bases between the two germline ends. Germline CDR1 is ENHRY and CDR2 is SYGVKD. Here the CDR3 reads CAISEREQGNTGELFF. CDR3 coding DNA: TGTGCCATCAGTGAGCGGGAACAGGGGAACACCGGGGAGCTGTTTTTT.

This clone was found a few times. The DNA for the CDR3 is TGCGCCAGCAGCCCCGAGATACAGGGAATAGGCACAGATACGCAGTATTTT. It is translated as CASSPEIQGIGTDTQYF. The chain joins TRBV5-1 to TRBJ2-3; perhaps TRBD1 as D (6 bases). With 4 bases removed from V and 1 base from J, the gap between germline ends came to 19 bases. The CDR3 contains 17 residues. The germline V gene encodes CDR1 SGHRS and CDR2 YFSETQ.

The chain uses TRBV28 and TRBJ2-1; D is ambiguous. This CDR3 is 11 amino acids long. Trimming took 9 bases from V and 3 from J, leaving 6 bases between them. From germline, CDR1 is MDHEN and CDR2 SYDVKM. CDR3 region: CASFNYNEQFF. DNA of the CDR3: TGTGCCAGTTTTAACTACAATGAGCAGTTCTTC.

This clone was counted between two and nine times. Other DNA variants within this sample encode the same CDR3. CDR3 sequence (DNA): TGCGCCAGCAGCTTGGGACAGGGGTCCTACGAGCAGTACTTC. This translates into CASSLGQGSYEQYF. The J gene is TRBJ2-7, the V gene TRBV5-1, with 8 positions matching TRBD1. This CDR3 has 14 residues. V lost 0 bases and J lost 1; bases outside the gene matches: 0. The germline gives CDR1 SGHRS, CDR2 YFSETQ.

This clone was counted a few times. This chain links TRBV2 with TRBJ1-1, with 7 bases lining up with TRBD1. Germline V gene lookup returns CDR1 SNHLY and CDR2 FYNNEI. J gave up 1 base and V 9 bases, and 8 bases lay outside the gene matches. This CDR3 has 14 residues. The CDR3 here is CASSRDRSNTEAFF. The CDR3 bases are TGTGCCAGTAGTAGGGACAGATCGAACACTGAAGCTTTCTTT.

V is TRBV10-3 and J is TRBJ2-7; perhaps TRBD1 as D (6 bases). CDR1 is ENHRY, CDR2 SYGVKD, per germline. V was trimmed by 9 bases and J by 3 bases, leaving 15 bases between them. The CDR3 sequence is 13 residues long. Here the CDR3 DNA reads TGTGCCATAGGACAGACAAATTTCTACGAGCAGTACTTC. Amino acid sequence: CAIGQTNFYEQYF.

The chain links TRBV9 to TRBJ1-5; D is uncertain. CDR1 and CDR2 from the germline V gene are SGDLS and YYNGEE. V lost 0 bases, J lost 7 bases, and 11 bases lay in between. The CDR3 covers 14 residues. The CDR3 region is CASSVGPSGQPQHF. For the CDR3, the DNA is TGTGCCAGCAGCGTAGGACCGAGCGGCCAGCCCCAGCATTTT.

Points on this clone: The same CDR3 arises from other DNA sequences in this sample as well. The rearrangement joins TRBV27 to TRBJ2-1; no reliable D call. CDR3 size: 11 residues. Germline V CDR1 and CDR2: MNHEY, SMNVEV (reference sequence). The germline V and J ends were trimmed by 7 bases and 3 bases, with 4 bases remaining between them. The CDR3 DNA reads as TGTGCCAGCAAGAACTACAATGAGCAGTTCTTC. As protein: CASKNYNEQFF.

CDR3 sequence: CASSDLAGGLDGTQYF. The DNA of the CDR3 is TGTGCCAGCAGTGATCTAGCGGGAGGGCTAGACGGGACCCAGTACTTC. The chain links TRBV28 to TRBJ2-5, with TRBD2 matching 12 bases. CDR1 and CDR2 from the germline V gene are MDHEN and SYDVKM. CDR3 length: 16 residues. J gave up 7 bases and V 5 bases, and 11 bases lay outside the gene matches. The full variable domain, its missing parts supplied by reference TRBV28 and TRBJ2-5, is DVKVTQSSRYLVKRTGEKVFLECVQDMDHENMFWYRQDPGLGLRLIYFSYDVKMKEKGDIPEGYSVSREKKERFSLILESASTNQTSMYLCASSDLAGGLDGTQYFGPGTRLLVL.